The 17 T cell receptor beta chains below all came from one sample that was sequenced in a study of PD-L1 blockade in urothelial cancer. Assay used: immunoSEQ multiplex PCR; TCRdb lists only in-frame clones, some missing. The table has tens of thousands of clones, roughly 84% seen once; the top ten hold 8.5% to 10%. The time point denotes: pretreatment peripheral blood. This specimen consisted of PBMCs, obtained around atezolizumab (anti-PD-L1) treatment. The receptors come from a woman aged 65 to 85 with urothelial cancer.

V gene TRBV4-2 combines with J gene TRBJ1-5; unclear D gene. Trimming pared 0 bases from V and 6 bases from J, leaving 12 bases between. This CDR3 is 15 amino acids long. Germline V gene lookup returns CDR1 LGHNA and CDR2 YNFKEQ. CDR3: CASSQDSGERQPQHF. DNA for the CDR3: TGTGCCAGCAGCCAAGATTCCGGGGAGCGTCAGCCCCAGCATTTT.

The chain joins TRBV9 to TRBJ2-3; 13 bases are a match to TRBD2. Germline CDR1 SGDLS, CDR2 YYNGEE. The CDR3 loop spans 18 amino acids. V lost 4 bases, J lost 2 bases, and 10 bases stayed unmatched. CDR3 bases: TGTGCCAGCAGCAATTTGGTAGGGACTAGCGGGGTCACAGATACGCAGTATTTT. Translation: CASSNLVGTSGVTDTQYF.

CDR3 residues: CAWSKIINGYTF. The CDR3 bases are TGTGCCTGGAGTAAAATTATTAATGGCTACACCTTC. J is TRBJ1-2 and V is TRBV30; D unclear. Trimming removed 2 bases from V and 6 bases from J, with 10 bases in between. From germline, CDR1 is GTSNPN and CDR2 SVGIG (reference sequence). The CDR3 has 12 residues.

The chain carries TRBV5-1 and TRBJ2-1; the D gene is possibly TRBD1 (5 bases). The CDR3 is 14 amino acids. Germline CDR1 is SGHRS and CDR2 is YFSETQ. Trimming removed 1 base from V and 1 base from J, with 6 bases in between. CDR3 sequence reads: CASSLQGSYNEQFF. For the CDR3, the DNA is TGCGCCAGCAGCTTGCAGGGTTCCTACAATGAGCAGTTCTTC.

The chain carries TRBV7-2 and TRBJ1-5; 10 nucleotides agree with TRBD1. The CDR3 runs to 16 residues. The V segment lost 5 bases and the J segment 6 bases; nucleotides outside the gene matches: 10. The germline CDR1 and CDR2 sequences are SGHTA and FQGNSA. In DNA form, the CDR3 reads TGTGCCAGCAGCCGGTATGGACAGGGGGATCGTCAGCCCCAGCATTTT. Its translation: CASSRYGQGDRQPQHF.

The V and J genes are TRBV5-1 and TRBJ2-5; 9 bases map to TRBD2. The CDR3 totals 14 residues. Germline V gene lookup returns CDR1 SGHRS and CDR2 YFSETQ. V gave up 4 bases and J gave up 2 bases; unmatched junction bases: 3. The DNA of the CDR3 is TGCGCCAGCAGCCCGGGACTAGCTCAAGAGACCCAGTACTTC. This codes for CASSPGLAQETQYF. The full variable domain, rest sourced from reference TRBV5-1 and TRBJ2-5, is KAGVTQTPRYLIKTRGQQVTLSCSPISGHRSVSWYQQTPGQGLQFLFEYFSETQRNKGNFPGRFSGRQFSNSRSEMNVSTLELGDSALYLCASSPGLAQETQYFGPGTRLLVL.

The rearrangement joins TRBV5-1 to TRBJ2-2; no reliable D call. Deletions cut 2 bases from V and 3 bases from J, with 14 bases between. Germline V gene lookup returns CDR1 SGHRS and CDR2 YFSETQ. The CDR3 has 16 residues. The CDR3 bases are TGCGCCAGCAGCTTATCACCCGGGTGGGACACCGGGGAGCTGTTTTTT. Its protein product is CASSLSPGWDTGELFF.

CDR3 DNA sequence: TGCGCCAGCAGCCCGGGACAGGAGAAGGATGGCTACACCTTC. Encoded protein: CASSPGQEKDGYTF. The chain has TRBV5-1 and TRBJ1-2; 8 bases agree with TRBD1. The junction had 8 bases not matched to a gene; V was cut back by 4 bases and J by 6 bases. Germline CDR1 and CDR2: SGHRS and YFSETQ. The CDR3 is 14 amino acids.

This sequence joins TRBV5-1 and TRBJ2-3; TRBD2 matches at 8 bases. Germline V CDR1 and CDR2: SGHRS, YFSETQ. V lost 2 bases and J lost 5; bases outside the gene matches: 7. This CDR3 has 15 amino acids. The CDR3 region has the DNA TGCGCCAGCAGCTTCGGGCGGGAGGTCGGAGATACGCAGTATTTT. Protein sequence: CASSFGREVGDTQYF.

This clone was observed a handful of times. The chain carries TRBV7-2 and TRBJ1-4; D is unclear. The CDR3 is 14 amino acids. The germline gives CDR1 SGHTA, CDR2 FQGNSA. The V end was cut by 5 bases, the J end by 0 bases, with 7 bases between. This CDR3 is CASSPGATNEKLFF. The CDR3 nucleotides are TGTGCCAGCAGCCCCGGGGCAACTAATGAAAAACTGTTTTTT.

V and J are TRBV21-1 and TRBJ1-2; the D segment call TRBD1 is taken from the table without a DNA check. TRBV21-1 is a recognized pseudogene. There are 13 residues in the CDR3. CDR3 in amino acids: CPAGHQKNYGYTF. The DNA of the CDR3 is TGCCCAGCAGGACATCAAAAGAACTATGGCTACACCTTC.

This sequence joins TRBV7-2 and TRBJ1-4; 12 bases agree with TRBD1. This CDR3 has 16 residues. Looked up from germline, CDR1 is SGHTA and CDR2 is FQGNSA. After removal of 6 bases from V and 6 bases from J, the junction contained 8 bases not matched to a gene. The CDR3 spells CASRPGTGGGHEKLFF. CDR3 coding DNA: TGTGCCAGCAGGCCCGGGACAGGGGGCGGTCATGAAAAACTGTTTTTT. Full variable domain (rest looked up from reference TRBV7-2 and TRBJ1-4): GAGVSQSPSNKVTEKGKDVELRCDPISGHTALYWYRQSLGQGLEFLIYFQGNSAPDKSGLPSDRFSAERTGGSVSTLTIQRTQQEDSAVYLCASRPGTGGGHEKLFFGSGTQLSVL.

V gene TRBV2 combines with J gene TRBJ1-2, with TRBD1 as a possible D gene (6 bases). Between the trimmed V and J ends, which lost 4 bases and 0 bases, there was a span of 15 bases. Germline V gene lookup returns CDR1 SNHLY and CDR2 FYNNEI. The CDR3 runs to 16 residues. For the CDR3, the DNA is TGTGCCAGCAGTGGCCGGGACATGCGACCTAACTATGGCTACACCTTC. Protein product: CASSGRDMRPNYGYTF.

This clone was recorded once. The chain combines TRBV5-1 with TRBJ2-1; TRBD2 aligns across 12 bases. The germline gives CDR1 SGHRS, CDR2 YFSETQ. This CDR3 spans 13 amino acids. The J segment lost 14 bases and the V segment lost 4 bases, leaving 7 bases of the junction unmatched. As DNA, the CDR3 is TGCGCCAGCAGCGGGACTAGCGGGCCAGGAAAGTTCTTC. It yields the protein CASSGTSGPGKFF.

The chain combines TRBV15 with TRBJ2-2; D might be TRBD2 (7 bases). Germline lookup yields CDR1 LNHNV and CDR2 YYDKDF (reference sequence). The CDR3 extends over 19 amino acids. Trimming left V 0 bases short and J 0 bases short, with 17 bases between. This CDR3 reads CATSRDRGGVGPNTGELFF. The CDR3 DNA reads TGTGCCACCAGCAGAGATAGGGGGGGCGTCGGCCCGAACACCGGGGAGCTGTTTTTT. The whole variable domain, filled in from reference TRBV15 and TRBJ2-2, reads DAMVIQNPRYQVTQFGKPVTLSCSQTLNHNVMYWYQQKSSQAPKLLFHYYDKDFNNEADTPDNFQSRRPNTSFCFLDIRSPGLGDTAMYLCATSRDRGGVGPNTGELFFGEGSRLTVL.

The chain couples TRBV4-1 to TRBJ2-3; 7 positions agree with TRBD2. Germline CDR1 and CDR2: MGHRA and YSYEKL. The CDR3 has 16 residues. The V gene end was trimmed by 3 bases and the J gene end by 1 base; junction bases not matched to a gene: 7. CDR3: CASSQNTLAGTDTQYF. DNA for the CDR3: TGCGCCAGCAGCCAGAATACCCTAGCGGGCACAGATACGCAGTATTTT.

This chain connects TRBV21-1 to TRBJ1-1; the tabulated D call, TRBD1, remains unverified against the DNA. TRBV21-1 is tagged as a pseudogene. CDR3 length: 14 residues. The CDR3 DNA reads as TGTGCCAGCAGCACGGGACAGGGAAGAACTGAAGCTTTCTTT. Protein sequence: CASSTGQGRTEAFF.